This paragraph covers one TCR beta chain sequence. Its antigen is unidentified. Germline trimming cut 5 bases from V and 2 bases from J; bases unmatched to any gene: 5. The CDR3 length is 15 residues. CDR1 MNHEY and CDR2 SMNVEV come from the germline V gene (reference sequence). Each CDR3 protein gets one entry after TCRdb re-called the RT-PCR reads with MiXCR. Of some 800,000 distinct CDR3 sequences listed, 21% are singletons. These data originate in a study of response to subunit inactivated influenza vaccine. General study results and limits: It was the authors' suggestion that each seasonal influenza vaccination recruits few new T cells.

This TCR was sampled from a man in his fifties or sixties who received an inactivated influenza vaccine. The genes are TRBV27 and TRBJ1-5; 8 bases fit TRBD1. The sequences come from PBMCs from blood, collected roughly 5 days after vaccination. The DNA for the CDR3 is TGTGCCAGCAGTGCCAGGGGGCTAGGCAATCAGCCCCAGCATTTT. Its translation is CASSARGLGNQPQHF.